A single TCR beta chain is shown here with its context. The sample is drawn from a study of blood T cell repertoires in COVID-19. Study-level information: In each case, the material was cDNA or gDNA derived from T cells, B-cell-depleted T cells, or PBMCs.

Authors' processing steps: Using reference gene primer amplification, nucleated cell counts were estimated. Measured with immunoSEQ multiplex PCR; TCRdb has only the in-frame clones, and not every one. V, J and clone size are taken as reported in that table, and D and trimming were inferred from the DNA itself. The sample holds roughly 300,000 clones, around nine tenths seen once. V shed 3 bases and J shed 0 bases, with 9 bases lying between them. This CDR3 has 16 residues. Germline V lookup: CDR1 MDHEN, CDR2 SYDVKM. Living in roughly 25 US areas, the participants were between roughly 18 and 90 years of age. Cohort 3 recovered donors had two negative PCRs, clearance, or symptom resolution.

J is TRBJ2-6 and V is TRBV28; D is undetermined. The source is a woman in her 30s who had recovered from COVID-19. The sample consisted of PBMCs or T cells enriched from blood (not recorded which). CDR3 DNA: TGTGCCAGCAGTTTTAAACGGAGCTCTGGGGCCAACGTCCTGACTTTC. It codes for CASSFKRSSGANVLTF.